The 18 T cell receptor beta chains given below trace back to one sample, sequenced in a study of blood T cell repertoires in COVID-19. TCRdb's table, derived via immunoSEQ multiplex PCR, lists solely in-frame clones and lacks some. Of roughly 290,000 clones listed, 85% to 90% are singletons. The sample comprised PBMCs or T cells enriched from blood (not recorded which). All receptors come from a woman younger than 30 with acute COVID-19.

The chain carries TRBV3-1 (or the pseudogene TRBV3-2) and TRBJ1-3; D remains unclear. V was pared by 1 base and J by 4 bases, with 8 bases between. The CDR3 has 14 amino acids. CDR1 LGHDT and CDR2 YNNKEL come from the germline V gene (reference sequence). For the CDR3, the DNA is TGTGCCAGCAGCCAAGGAGGCCAGGGAAACACCATATATTTT. Protein: CASSQGGQGNTIYF.

The rearrangement joins TRBV6-2 or TRBV6-3 to TRBJ2-1; TRBD2 agrees at 12 bases. V dropped 6 bases and J dropped 0; count of bases not matched to a gene: 9. Per the germline V gene, CDR1 is MNHEY and CDR2 is SVGEGT. The length of the CDR3 is 18 residues. CDR3 DNA: TGTGCCAGCAGCCGTAGACTAGCGGGAGTCGGCTCCTACAATGAGCAGTTCTTC. Amino acids: CASSRRLAGVGSYNEQFF.

This chain uses TRBV7-2 with TRBJ1-1; no clear D. The CDR3 consists of 16 residues. Germline CDR1 and CDR2: SGHTA and FQGNSA. The germline V and J ends were trimmed by 5 bases and 4 bases, with 20 bases remaining between them. CDR3 DNA sequence: TGTGCCAGCAGCCCAGTGGGCGGGGTTCGGTTCACTGAAGCTTTCTTT. This codes for CASSPVGGVRFTEAFF.

The chain recombines TRBV9 with TRBJ2-3; 7 bases fit TRBD2. The CDR3 runs 14 residues. CDR1 and CDR2 from the germline V gene are SGDLS and YYNGEE. V was clipped by 0 bases and J by 6 bases; unmatched bases: 4. The CDR3 here is CASSVALGGDTQYF. The CDR3 DNA follows: TGTGCCAGCAGCGTAGCCCTGGGGGGGGATACGCAGTATTTT.

The chain has TRBV30 and TRBJ2-5, with TRBD2 matching 9 bases. This CDR3 contains 14 residues. With V trimmed by 2 bases and J by 4 bases, 5 bases remained unmatched. CDR1 and CDR2 (germline): GTSNPN, SVGIG (reference sequence). The CDR3 region is CAWSKAGGLETQYF. The CDR3 DNA follows: TGTGCCTGGAGTAAAGCGGGAGGCCTAGAGACCCAGTACTTC.

V is TRBV5-4 and J is TRBJ2-2; 11 bases are shared with TRBD2. J gave up 2 bases and V 1 base, and 4 bases lay outside the gene matches. From germline, CDR1 is SGHNT and CDR2 YYREEE (reference sequence). The CDR3 has 17 amino acids. In DNA form, the CDR3 reads TGTGCCAGCAGCTTGAGACTAGCGGGATTAAACACCGGGGAGCTGTTTTTT. This translates into CASSLRLAGLNTGELFF.

With respect to this clone: Other DNA sequences in the same sample also yield this CDR3. This chain joins TRBV28 and TRBJ2-1; the match to TRBD2 covers 11 bases. The CDR3 loop spans 14 amino acids. Germline V gene sequence: CDR1 MDHEN, CDR2 SYDVKM. V lost 2 bases, J lost 7 bases, and 1 base stayed unmatched. CDR3 in amino acids: CASSLLAGGNEQFF. The CDR3 nucleotides are TGTGCCAGCAGTTTACTAGCGGGAGGAAATGAGCAGTTCTTC.

The chain couples TRBV7-9 to TRBJ1-5; D is possibly TRBD1 (5 bases). CDR3 length: 13 residues. CDR1 is SEHNR and CDR2 is FQNEAQ in the germline V gene (reference sequence). The V end lost 8 bases, the J end lost 3 bases, and 11 bases lay between the germline ends. As DNA, the CDR3 is TGTGCCAGCGGAGGGACGGCCAATCAGCCCCAGCATTTT. It encodes CASGGTANQPQHF.

CDR3 amino acids: CASSGQGQGYSPLHF. The CDR3 coding sequence is TGTGCCAGCAGTGGACAGGGACAGGGTTATTCACCCCTCCACTTT. The V call is TRBV25-1, the J call TRBJ1-6, with 9 nucleotides matching TRBD1. Germline V CDR1 and CDR2: MGHDK, SYGVNS. With V trimmed by 4 bases and J by 8 bases, 6 bases remained unmatched. The CDR3 sequence is 15 residues long.

The chain has TRBV5-1 and TRBJ1-4, with 10 positions matching TRBD1. The CDR3 is 18 amino acids. Unmatched junction bases numbered 8, after V lost 0 bases and J lost 3 bases. CDR1 and CDR2 (germline): SGHRS, YFSETQ. The CDR3 DNA sequence: TGCGCCAGCAGCTTGGTCCCGGGACAGGGGACGGCTAATGAAAAACTGTTTTTT. Amino acid sequence: CASSLVPGQGTANEKLFF.

The chain uses TRBV19 and TRBJ2-5, with a weak D call TRBD2 (6 bases). The germline V gene has CDR1 LNHDA and CDR2 SQIVND (reference sequence). This CDR3 has 13 residues. V gave up 5 bases and J gave up 7 bases, with 14 bases separating them. The CDR3 here is CASSPSGVVTQYF. The CDR3 DNA follows: TGTGCCAGTAGTCCCTCGGGAGTGGTGACCCAGTACTTC.

The rearrangement joins TRBV28 to TRBJ2-1; 15 bases agree with TRBD2. The CDR3 contains 15 residues. V shed 8 bases and J 4 bases; nucleotides not matched to a gene: 3. Per germline, CDR1 MDHEN and CDR2 SYDVKM. CDR3 sequence: CASGTSGRRYNEQFF. CDR3 coding DNA: TGTGCCAGCGGGACTAGCGGGAGGCGATACAATGAGCAGTTCTTC.

The chain employs TRBV6-6 and TRBJ2-5; 12 bases align to TRBD1. The CDR3 loop spans 16 amino acids. V gave up 6 bases and J gave up 4 bases; unmatched junction bases: 9. From germline, CDR1 is MNHNY and CDR2 SVGAGI (reference sequence). For the CDR3, the DNA is TGTGCCAGCAGACGGGACAGGGGGCAAGGTAGAGAGACCCAGTACTTC. It codes for CASRRDRGQGRETQYF.

The rearrangement links TRBV6-6 to TRBJ2-2; D ambiguous. Trimming pared 0 bases from V and 0 bases from J, leaving 5 bases between. Germline V gene sequence: CDR1 MNHNY, CDR2 SVGAGI (reference sequence). The CDR3 is 15 amino acids. The CDR3 protein is CASSYSATNTGELFF. In DNA form, the CDR3 reads TGTGCCAGCAGTTACTCGGCAACGAACACCGGGGAGCTGTTTTTT.

The genes are TRBV7-8 and TRBJ2-1; TRBD1 aligns across 7 bases. From germline, CDR1 is SGHVS and CDR2 FQNEAQ. This CDR3 is built from 16 residues. J lost 6 bases, V lost 5 bases, and 13 bases had no gene match. The CDR3 DNA sequence: TGTGCCAGCAGCCAACAGGGACAGTTACGGACCAATGAGCAGTTCTTC. Translated: CASSQQGQLRTNEQFF.

The count of this clone is one. V and J are TRBV15 and TRBJ1-4; D is possibly TRBD1 (6 bases). The V end lost 8 bases, the J end lost 4 bases, and 11 bases lay between the germline ends. Germline CDR1 and CDR2: LNHNV and YYDKDF (reference sequence). The CDR3 runs to 13 residues. CDR3 bases: TGTGCCACCCAAGACAGGTTTAATGAAAAACTGTTTTTT. It specifies CATQDRFNEKLFF.

This chain links TRBV5-4 with TRBJ2-7, with TRBD1 identical over 8 bases. The CDR3 covers 15 residues. The germline CDR1 and CDR2 sequences are SGHNT and YYREEE (reference sequence). V trimming: 4 bases; J trimming: 3 bases; junction bases outside the gene matches: 9. CDR3 DNA: TGTGCCAGCAGCAGAACCGGGACAGGCCTCTACGAGCAGTACTTC. This translates into CASSRTGTGLYEQYF.

The genes are TRBV19 and TRBJ2-2; TRBD1 might be the D (6 bases). The germline gives CDR1 LNHDA, CDR2 SQIVND (reference sequence). The length of the CDR3 is 14 residues. V shed 2 bases and J shed 6 bases, with 10 bases lying between them. This chain's CDR3 is CASSIFTGSGELFF. Written as DNA, the CDR3 is TGTGCCAGTAGTATATTCACAGGGTCCGGGGAGCTGTTTTTT.